These 7 T cell receptor beta chains were sequenced from one sample in a study of OX40 agonist ivuxolimab in advanced cancers. This table comes from immunoSEQ multiplex PCR, and its TCRdb copy is limited to in-frame clones, with some not included. The sample yields about 110,000 clones, about 91% seen once. The sample here was CD4+ or CD8+ T cells sorted from blood, taken in a trial of the OX40 agonist ivuxolimab. These receptors all come from an adult with an advanced solid tumor such as melanoma, head and neck, liver or kidney cancer.

The gene calls are TRBV19 and TRBJ2-1, with D perhaps matching TRBD2 (6 bases). The CDR3 loop spans 13 amino acids. Germline V gene sequence: CDR1 LNHDA, CDR2 SQIVND (reference sequence). V lost 5 bases and J 12 bases, leaving 17 bases between the germline ends. The DNA of the CDR3 is TGTGCCAGTAGTCCCGACCGACTAGTAGGGCAGTTCTTC. It encodes CASSPDRLVGQFF.

This CDR3 reads CASSPRVREAFF. In DNA form, the CDR3 reads TGTGCCAGCAGCCCAAGGGTGAGGGAAGCTTTCTTT. This chain links TRBV7-2 with TRBJ1-1; the D is unclear. Deletions cut 5 bases from V and 8 bases from J, with 12 bases between. This CDR3 has 12 amino acids. Germline V lookup: CDR1 SGHTA, CDR2 FQGNSA.

The chain couples TRBV18 to TRBJ2-2; the D gene is possibly TRBD1 (5 bases). The ends were cut back, 5 bases at V and 6 bases at J, with 7 bases in the middle. CDR3 size: 12 residues. Germline CDR1 reads KGHSH; CDR2 reads LQKENI. CDR3 sequence reads: CASSGAAGELFF. The DNA of the CDR3 is TGTGCCAGCTCAGGGGCAGCCGGGGAGCTGTTTTTT.

The chain links TRBV4-2 to TRBJ1-1; 8 bases agree with TRBD1. The ends lost 4 bases at V and 4 bases at J; junction bases unmatched: 8. The CDR3 runs 15 residues. The germline V gene has CDR1 LGHNA and CDR2 YNFKEQ. The CDR3 is CASSLSGQAATEAFF. In nucleotides, the CDR3 is TGTGCCAGCAGCCTGTCGGGACAGGCGGCCACTGAAGCTTTCTTT.

This clone was seen only once. J is TRBJ2-3 and V is TRBV7-9; no clear D gene. Trimming removed 4 bases from V and 3 bases from J, with 11 bases in between. Germline values: CDR1 SEHNR, CDR2 FQNEAQ (reference sequence). CDR3 length: 14 amino acids. The CDR3 protein is CASSSGSPTDTQYF. CDR3 coding DNA: TGTGCCAGCAGCTCGGGCTCACCGACAGATACGCAGTATTTT.

V usage is TRBV28 and J usage is TRBJ1-2; D uncertain. V lost 8 bases and J lost 13, with 26 bases in between. Germline CDR1 MDHEN, CDR2 SYDVKM. This CDR3 has 14 amino acids. In DNA form, the CDR3 reads TGTGCCAGCGGTCCTGGTGGGCCAGGAGTCTCTAGCACCTTC. Protein sequence: CASGPGGPGVSSTF.

The chain uses TRBV6-6 and TRBJ1-3; D might be TRBD1 (5 bases). V was clipped by 5 bases and J by 3 bases, with 14 bases between them. Germline V gene data show CDR1 as MNHNY and CDR2 as SVGAGI (reference sequence). The CDR3 is made up of 15 amino acids. DNA for the CDR3: TGTGCCAGCAGTAACCTGGACATCTTTGGAAACACCATATATTTT. Its protein product is CASSNLDIFGNTIYF.